A selection of T cell receptor beta chains follows, all from one sample in a study of low-dose radiotherapy and immunotherapy resistance in tumors. One entry per CDR3 protein results from TCRdb running MiXCR on the reads. The sample shows 85,000 to 100,000 distinct CDR3 sequences, 8% to 10% of them seen only once. The source material was PBMCs, sampled before treatment. These receptors originate from a male donor with prostate cancer. CDR3s include the opening cysteine and the closing phenylalanine or tryptophan. D genes are given only for firm matches. Only some rows state a clone size, as once, few, many or a class for expanded clones.

v_gene	abundance	j_gene	d_gene	CDR3nt	CDR3aa
TRBV28	many	TRBJ2-7	TRBD1	TGTGCCAGCAGTTACAGGGGTCCGGTCTACGAGCAGTACTTC	CASSYRGPVYEQYF
TRBV28	many	TRBJ2-1	NA	TGTGCCAGCAGTTTACCAAGCTCCTACAATGAGCAGTTCTTC	CASSLPSSYNEQFF
TRBV29-1	NA	TRBJ1-2	NA	TGCAGCGTTGCCTCAGGGACCACTTCGGGTGGCTACACCTTC	CSVASGTTSGGYTF
TRBV14	many	TRBJ2-7	NA	TGTGCCAGCAGCCATTTCTCTAGGGTTAAAGGGGACGAGCAGTACTTC	CASSHFSRVKGDEQYF
TRBV20-1	many	TRBJ2-7	NA	TGCAGTGCTAATACGGTCAACTCCTACGAGCAGTACTTC	CSANTVNSYEQYF
TRBV28	many	TRBJ2-1	TRBD1	TGTGCCAGCGAAGGGGGCGGTCGGTACAATGAGCAGTTCTTC	CASEGGGRYNEQFF
TRBV28	many	TRBJ2-2	NA	TGTGCCAGCAGTCCACCCCACGGGGGAGTTGGAGGAGGGGAGCTGTTTTTT	CASSPPHGGVGGGELFF
TRBV30	few	TRBJ2-2	TRBD1	TGTGCCGGACAGGGTCGAGACACCGGGGAGCTGTTTTTT	CAGQGRDTGELFF
TRBV5-4	many	TRBJ2-5	TRBD2	TGTGCCAGCAGCCAGGGACTAGCGGATCAAGAGACCCAGTACTTC	CASSQGLADQETQYF
TRBV7-9	many	TRBJ2-7	TRBD2	TGTGCCAGCAGCTCCTCTAGCGGGAGGGCCCTCGCCGCCGAGCAGTACTTC	CASSSSSGRALAAEQYF
TRBV13	NA	TRBJ2-1	NA	TGTGCCAGCAGCTTAGGGTCTTACTCCAATGAGCAGTTCTTC	CASSLGSYSNEQFF
TRBV28	many	TRBJ2-3	NA	TGTGCCAGCAGTCGAAATACGCAGTATTTT	CASSRNTQYF
TRBV20-1	many	TRBJ2-1	NA	TGCAGTGCTCCCTTCACAGGGAACAATGAGCAGTTCTTC	CSAPFTGNNEQFF
TRBV18	few	TRBJ2-6	TRBD1	TGTGCCAGCTCACTGGGACAGGGCTCTGGGGCCAACGTCCTGACTTTC	CASSLGQGSGANVLTF
TRBV19	many	TRBJ2-1	NA	TGTGCCAGTAGCATCGGGAGTATCCATGAGCAGTTCTTC	CASSIGSIHEQFF
TRBV5-4	NA	TRBJ1-1	NA	TGTGCCAGCAGCTCCGGAGGGGCCACGAGCGGGGCTTTCTTT	CASSSGGATSGAFF
TRBV7-9	many	TRBJ2-2	TRBD2	TGTGCCAGCAGCGCGACTAGCGGGAGGAGCGGGGAGCTGTTTTTT	CASSATSGRSGELFF
TRBV27	many	TRBJ2-7	TRBD1	TGTGCCAGCAGTTCCCGTTGGGGACAGGGTCCATACGAGCAGTACTTC	CASSSRWGQGPYEQYF
TRBV7-2	many	TRBJ1-2	NA	TGTGCCAGCAGCGAGGACAGTCAGGGCTACACCTTC	CASSEDSQGYTF
TRBV27	many	TRBJ2-1	TRBD1	TGTGCCAGCAGTCCACTCGTACAGGGGGCGCGAAATGAGCAGTTCTTC	CASSPLVQGARNEQFF
TRBV20-1	many	TRBJ2-1	TRBD1	TGCAGTGCTAGCGTACAGGGGCACTACAATGAGCAGTTCTTC	CSASVQGHYNEQFF
TRBV5-1	many	TRBJ2-1	TRBD1	TGCGCCAGCAGCCCTAACAGGGGGGATGAGCAGTTCTTC	CASSPNRGDEQFF
TRBV20-1	many	TRBJ2-5	TRBD2	TGCAGTGCTAGAGATCTGGTTAGCGGGGCTCTGGGAGAGACCCAGTACTTC	CSARDLVSGALGETQYF
TRBV20-1	many	TRBJ2-1	NA	TGCAGTGCCCCCCTGTTGGGGTCGGGATTCTTC	CSAPLLGSGFF
TRBV28	many	TRBJ2-7	TRBD1	TGTGCCAGCAGCGAGCCGGGACAGGGGAGCGAGCAGTACTTC	CASSEPGQGSEQYF
TRBV6-2/TRBV6-3	many	TRBJ1-1	NA	TGTGCCAGCAGAACCTTAGGCACTGAAGCTTTCTTT	CASRTLGTEAFF
TRBV4-1	many	TRBJ1-1	NA	TGCGCCAGCAGGGAGGGGGGCGCGGAAGCTTTCTTT	CASREGGAEAFF
TRBV12-3/TRBV12-4	many	TRBJ1-5	NA	TGTGCCAGCAGTTTGGTCCATAGCAATCAGCCCCAGCATTTT	CASSLVHSNQPQHF
TRBV27	NA	TRBJ2-7	NA	TGTGCCAGCTGCCGAAGTGACAGTCCCTACGAGCAGTACTTC	CASCRSDSPYEQYF
TRBV3-1	NA	TRBJ2-7	NA	NA	CASTNQTALYFCATSDRQGEQYF
TRBV6-5	many	TRBJ1-1	NA	TGTGCCACCAGACGTCCCGGGGAGGGCACTGAAGCTTTCTTT	CATRRPGEGTEAFF
TRBV5-5	many	TRBJ1-2	TRBD1	TGTGCCAGCAGCTCCGGACAGGGGAACAGCTATGGCTACACCTTC	CASSSGQGNSYGYTF
TRBV7-2	many	TRBJ2-7	TRBD2	TGTGCCAGCAGCCGTCCGGGCGGGAGCCACGAGCAGTACTTC	CASSRPGGSHEQYF
TRBV6-6	many	TRBJ1-3	NA	TGTGCCAGCAGTCTCGACGTTGGTTACTCTGGAAACACCATATATTTT	CASSLDVGYSGNTIYF
TRBV5-1	many	TRBJ2-5	TRBD2	TGCGCCAGCAGCTTGGATGGCGGGAGACTTAACCAAGAGACCCAGTACTTC	CASSLDGGRLNQETQYF
TRBV21-1	many	TRBJ2-3	NA	TGTGCCAGCAGCCGAATGACAGGGCTAAACACAGATACGCAGTATTTT	CASSRMTGLNTDTQYF
TRBV29-1	many	TRBJ1-4	NA	TGCAGCGTTCGGGCTGGGGTAGGAAATGAAAAACTGTTTTTT	CSVRAGVGNEKLFF
TRBV30	many	TRBJ1-1	NA	TGTGCCTGGATACGTGAGACAATTGAAGCTTTCTTT	CAWIRETIEAFF
TRBV20-1	few	TRBJ1-2	NA	TGCAGTGCTAGGCTATATGGCTACACCTTC	CSARLYGYTF
TRBV19	many	TRBJ1-1	NA	TGTGCCAGTAGTACCTTAACAGGCGTTACTGAAGCTTTCTTT	CASSTLTGVTEAFF
TRBV5-1	many	TRBJ2-1	NA	TGCGCCAGCAGCTTGGGAACTAGCCCCAATGAGCAGTTCTTC	CASSLGTSPNEQFF
TRBV7-9	many	TRBJ2-1	TRBD1	TGTGCCAGCAGCTACGGGACAGGGCTCAATGAGCAGTTCTTC	CASSYGTGLNEQFF
TRBV5-6	many	TRBJ2-5	NA	TGTGCCAGCAGCTCATACGAAGAGACCCAGTACTTC	CASSSYEETQYF
TRBV13	few	TRBJ2-7	NA	TGTGCCAGCAGCTCCCAGGAGGGGAGCTCCTACGAGCAGTACTTC	CASSSQEGSSYEQYF
TRBV14	many	TRBJ1-2	TRBD1	TGTGCCAGCAGCCAAGCCCCGGGACAGACGACTGTATGCGGCTACACCTTC	CASSQAPGQTTVCGYTF
TRBV19	many	TRBJ1-1	NA	TGTGCCAGTAGTAAAGGGACCCCTGAAGCTTTCTTT	CASSKGTPEAFF
TRBV6-1	many	TRBJ2-1	TRBD1	TGTGCCAGCAGTGACAGGGGGCTCTACAATGAGCAGTTCTTC	CASSDRGLYNEQFF